The TCR beta chain under discussion was sequenced for a study of blood T cells in healthy people across ages. This CDR3 has 15 residues. Germline CDR1 and CDR2: WSHSY and SAAADI. V lost 6 bases and J lost 10; bases outside the gene matches: 15. This clonotype was found once. With each sample, at least 6 micrograms of total RNA were extracted. For the second PCR, which ran for about 6 to 11 cycles, a sample-barcoded 5' primer and a J-beta primer mix were used. One entry per CDR3 protein, called by TCRdb with MiXCR from the 5' RACE reads. The sample holds 1.5 million to 2 million distinct CDR3 sequences, about 30% seen once.

Sequencing was done on a sample of blood. The chain joins TRBV10-2 to TRBJ2-1, with 7 bases that match TRBD2. The origin of this receptor is a woman under 40 in good health. The CDR3 loop reads CASSAGEGETYEQFF. CDR3 DNA sequence: TGCGCCAGCAGCGCGGGGGAAGGGGAGACCTACGAGCAGTTCTTC.